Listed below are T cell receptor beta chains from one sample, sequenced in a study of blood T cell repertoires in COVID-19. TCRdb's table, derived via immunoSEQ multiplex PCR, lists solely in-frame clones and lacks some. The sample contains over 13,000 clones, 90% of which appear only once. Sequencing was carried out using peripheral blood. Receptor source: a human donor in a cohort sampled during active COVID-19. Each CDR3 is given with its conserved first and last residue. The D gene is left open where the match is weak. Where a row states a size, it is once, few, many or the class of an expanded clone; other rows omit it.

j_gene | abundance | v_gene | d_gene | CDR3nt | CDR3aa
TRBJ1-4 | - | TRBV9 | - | TGTGCCAGCAGCGTAGGACAGTTGGGGGAAAAACTGTTTTTT | CASSVGQLGEKLFF
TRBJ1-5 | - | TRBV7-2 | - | TGTGCCAGCAGCCCCCGTGTACAGGGCTACGGCGACCGGCCCCAGCATTTT | CASSPRVQGYGDRPQHF
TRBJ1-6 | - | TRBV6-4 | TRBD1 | TGTGCCAGCAGCCCGACAGGGTCGAATTCACCCCTCCACTTT | CASSPTGSNSPLHF
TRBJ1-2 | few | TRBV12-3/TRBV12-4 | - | TGTGCCAGCAGTGCAAACAGGGTCGATGGCTACACCTTC | CASSANRVDGYTF
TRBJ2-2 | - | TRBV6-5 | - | TGTGCCAGCAAAAACTACATAGGGAACACCGGGGAGCTGTTTTTT | CASKNYIGNTGELFF
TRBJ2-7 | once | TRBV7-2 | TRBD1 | TGTGCCAGCAGCCCGGGGGGACAGGGAGCGTACGAGCAGTACTTC | CASSPGGQGAYEQYF
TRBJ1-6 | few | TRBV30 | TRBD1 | TGTGCCTGGAGTGCAGGGTGGACAGGGTATAATTCACCCCTCCACTTT | CAWSAGWTGYNSPLHF
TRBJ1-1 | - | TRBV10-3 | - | TGTGCCATCCGGGGGGGGGAAGTGACTGAAGCTTTCTTT | CAIRGGEVTEAFF
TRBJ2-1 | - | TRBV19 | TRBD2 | TGTGCCAGTAGTCCCGAGAGCGGGGCCTACAATGAGCAGTTCTTC | CASSPESGAYNEQFF
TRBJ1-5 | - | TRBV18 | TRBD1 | TGTGCCAGCTCACCATACGGACAGGGTGGCGTTCAGCCCCAGCATTTT | CASSPYGQGGVQPQHF
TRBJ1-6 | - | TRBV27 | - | TGTGCCAGCATGAGGATCTATAATTCACCCCTCCACTTT | CASMRIYNSPLHF
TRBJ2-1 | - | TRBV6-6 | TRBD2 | TGTGCCAGCAGTTACCGCGCGGGAGATGAGCAGTTCTTC | CASSYRAGDEQFF
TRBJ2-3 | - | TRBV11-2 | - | TGTGCCAGCAGCTCCGGGACTCAGACTAGCACAGATACGCAGTATTTT | CASSSGTQTSTDTQYF
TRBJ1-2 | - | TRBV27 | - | TGTGCCAGCAGTTTATCCTCGGGGGATGGCTACACCTTC | CASSLSSGDGYTF
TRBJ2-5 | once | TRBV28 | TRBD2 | TGTGCCAGCACACTAGCGGGAGTAGGCGAGACCCAGTACTTC | CASTLAGVGETQYF
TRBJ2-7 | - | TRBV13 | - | TGTGCCAGCAGCTTCGGCGGGCAGATCTACGAGCAGTACTTC | CASSFGGQIYEQYF
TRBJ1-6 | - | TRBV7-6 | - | TGTGCCAGCAGCGAGCGGACAGCGTATAATTCACCCCTCCACTTT | CASSERTAYNSPLHF
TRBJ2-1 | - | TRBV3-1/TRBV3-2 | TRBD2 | TGTGCCAGCAGCCTCGGGACTAACAATGAGCAGTTCTTC | CASSLGTNNEQFF
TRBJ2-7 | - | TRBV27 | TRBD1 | TGTGCCAGCAGTTCTTCCAGGAGGACAGGGGCCTACGAGCAGTACTTC | CASSSSRRTGAYEQYF
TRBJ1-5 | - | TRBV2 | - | TGTGCCAGCAGTGTTCAAAAGGGGCCCAATCAGCCCCAGCATTTT | CASSVQKGPNQPQHF
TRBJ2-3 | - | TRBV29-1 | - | TGCAGCGCTCCCCCGGGGGGCAAAGATACGCAGTATTTT | CSAPPGGKDTQYF
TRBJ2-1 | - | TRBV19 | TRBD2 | TGTGCCAGTAATCCGGGACTAGCGGGTAACAATGAGCAGTTCTTC | CASNPGLAGNNEQFF